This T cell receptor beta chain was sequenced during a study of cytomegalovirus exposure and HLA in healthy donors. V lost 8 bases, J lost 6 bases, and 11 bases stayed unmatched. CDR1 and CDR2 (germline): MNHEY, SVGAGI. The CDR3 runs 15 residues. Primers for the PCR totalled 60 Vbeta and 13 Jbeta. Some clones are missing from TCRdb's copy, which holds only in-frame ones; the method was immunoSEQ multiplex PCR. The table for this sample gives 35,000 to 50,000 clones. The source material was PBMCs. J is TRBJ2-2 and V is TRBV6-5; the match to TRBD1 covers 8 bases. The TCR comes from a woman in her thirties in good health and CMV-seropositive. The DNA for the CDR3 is TGTGCCAGCCGAGGGGCAGGGGGCATGTCCGGGGAGCTGTTTTTT. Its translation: CASRGAGGMSGELFF.